Shown below are 9 T cell receptor beta chains from a single sample sequenced in a study of post-analysis software for immune sequencing data. General study points: Relative to controls, patients had a handful of TRBV segments at higher frequency, with TRBV5-6, TRBV5-1 and TRBV20-1 among these.

Their target antigens are unknown. The TCR beta cDNA libraries contained unique molecular identifiers. A single record per CDR3 protein comes from TCRdb applying MiXCR to the PCR reads. The sample yields approximately 460,000 distinct CDR3 sequences, approximately 45% seen once. Sample: blood. These receptors were taken from a girl aged 10 to 17 with multiple sclerosis.

This clonotype has just a few counts. The gene calls are TRBV20-1 and TRBJ2-5; D remains ambiguous. This CDR3 is built from 13 residues. Germline CDR1 is DFQATT and CDR2 is SNEGSKA (reference sequence). V lost 4 bases, J lost 2 bases, and 11 bases lay in between. The CDR3 here is CSAKVWGQETQYF. CDR3 nucleotides: TGCAGTGCTAAGGTCTGGGGTCAAGAGACCCAGTACTTC.

V is TRBV13 and J is TRBJ2-7; TRBD2 is a possible D gene (6 bases). The DNA end lines up better with TRBJ2-5; the J call may be wrong. The CDR3 runs to 14 residues. Germline values: CDR1 PRHDT, CDR2 FYEKMQ (reference sequence). The CDR3 region has the DNA TGTGCCAGCAGCCGCGACTCCGGGGGAGAGACCCAGTACTTC. Amino acids: CASSRDSGGETQYF.

The chain uses TRBV6-2 or TRBV6-3 and TRBJ2-7, with D perhaps matching TRBD2 (5 bases). This CDR3 comprises 10 residues. CDR1 is MNHEY, CDR2 SVGEGT, per germline. V lost 8 bases and J 6 bases, leaving 8 bases between the germline ends. The CDR3 nucleotides read TGTGCCAGCGGAGGTGGCGAGCAGTACTTC. Translation gives CASGGGEQYF.

CDR3 loop: CASSWDRLNYGYTF. The CDR3 nucleotides read TGCGCCAGCAGCTGGGACAGGTTGAACTATGGCTACACCTTC. This chain uses TRBV5-1 with TRBJ1-2; 8 nucleotides align to TRBD1. J was trimmed by 2 bases and V by 3 bases; bases with no gene match: 3. In germline, CDR1 is SGHRS, CDR2 YFSETQ. This CDR3 spans 14 amino acids. Together with reference TRBV5-1 and TRBJ1-2, the CDR3 gives the full variable domain: KAGVTQTPRYLIKTRGQQVTLSCSPISGHRSVSWYQQTPGQGLQFLFEYFSETQRNKGNFPGRFSGRQFSNSRSEMNVSTLELGDSALYLCASSWDRLNYGYTFGSGTRLTVV.

The J gene is TRBJ2-1, the V gene TRBV7-2; D gene unclear. Germline CDR1 is SGHTA and CDR2 is FQGNSA. Trimming removed 0 bases from V and 13 bases from J, with 13 bases in between. There are 13 residues in the CDR3. This CDR3 reads CASSLAPALEQFF. Written as DNA, the CDR3 is TGTGCCAGCAGCTTAGCGCCCGCGTTAGAACAGTTCTTC.

This chain links TRBV25-1 with TRBJ1-2, with D hard to call. With 2 bases removed from V and 0 bases from J, the gap between germline ends came to 10 bases. Germline CDR1 MGHDK, CDR2 SYGVNS. The CDR3 contains 15 residues. The CDR3 sequence is CASSEPGRTNYGYTF. CDR3 coding DNA: TGTGCCAGCAGTGAACCCGGACGGACTAACTATGGCTACACCTTC.

The table lists this clonotype with a count of one. The chain links TRBV20-1 to TRBJ2-1; TRBD2 agrees at 8 bases. The CDR3 is made up of 16 amino acids. CDR1 and CDR2 from the germline V gene are DFQATT and SNEGSKA (reference sequence). V trimming: 6 bases; J trimming: 2 bases; junction bases outside the gene matches: 12. The chain's CDR3 is CSALPGDGRAYNEQFF. The CDR3 nucleotides read TGCAGTGCCCTACCGGGGGACGGGAGGGCCTACAATGAGCAGTTCTTC.

The V and J genes are TRBV10-2 and TRBJ2-1; 9 positions agree with TRBD2. Germline assignment: CDR1 WSHSY and CDR2 SAAADI. Germline trimming cut 7 bases from V and 7 bases from J; bases unmatched to any gene: 11. The CDR3 totals 15 residues. The DNA for the CDR3 is TGCGCCAGCACCCTCGGACTAGCGCTTCAAAATGAGCAGTTCTTC. Its translation is CASTLGLALQNEQFF.

The gene calls are TRBV4-1 and TRBJ1-2; 7 bases align to TRBD1. V shed 2 bases and J 8 bases; nucleotides not matched to a gene: 8. The CDR3 spans 14 residues. Germline CDR1 is MGHRA and CDR2 is YSYEKL. CDR3 bases: TGCGCCAGCAGCCAAATTCACAGGGGTGGCGGCTACACCTTC. It specifies CASSQIHRGGGYTF.